Detailed here is one T cell receptor (beta chain). These data belong to a study of identical twins. The CDR3 is 17 amino acids. Unique molecular identifiers were present on cDNA, and template switching added a universal primer site. TCRdb reprocessed the 5' RACE reads with MiXCR, giving one entry per CDR3 protein. The data hold 400,000 to 550,000 distinct CDR3 sequences, with under 25% observed a single time. Another study also made use of these data, one on T cells expressing NK-cell markers. That work states: Sequencing of TCR beta repertoires drew on sorted CD3+CD56+NKG2C+, CD3+CD56+NKG2C- and CD3+CD56-NKG2C+ T cells. Out of eight donors sequenced, seven tested HCMV-seropositive and the remaining one seronegative.

Sequencing input: CD4+ T cells sorted from blood. The sequence came from a woman aged 18-29 years in good health. V gene TRBV21-1 combines with J gene TRBJ2-3; the table gives TRBD1 as D, unverified against the DNA. TRBV21-1 has pseudogene status. The CDR3 reads CASSKVWGKDCLDTQYF. The CDR3 region has the DNA TGTGCCAGCAGCAAAGTGTGGGGGAAGGACTGCCTCGATACGCAGTATTTT.